Following are 24 T cell receptor beta chains from one sample sequenced in a study of shared clonotypes between healthy human individuals. Data came from immunoSEQ multiplex PCR; TCRdb stores just in-frame clones and leaves some out. Seen here are about 2.1 million clones, 80% to 95% observed once, and the top ten hold more than 1.5%. CD8 cells regarded as naive lacked CD45RO, were positively chosen for CCR7, and omitted terminally differentiated effector memory CD45RA+ cells. Sequencing was carried out using naive CD8+ T cells from PBMCs. The receptors originated from a man between 18 and 29 years old in good health. Some clones in this sample may be carry-over from other donors' samples.

The V and J genes are TRBV27 and TRBJ2-5, with a tentative D call TRBD1 (6 bases). The CDR3 length is 14 residues. The germline V gene has CDR1 MNHEY and CDR2 SMNVEV (reference sequence). V was shortened by 5 bases and J by 2 bases, with 12 bases between the two germline ends. The CDR3 spells CASSLLTGQETQYF. The CDR3 region has the DNA TGTGCCAGCAGTCTATTGACAGGACAAGAGACCCAGTACTTC.

This clone showed up just once. V is TRBV11-2 and J is TRBJ2-1; TRBD1 aligns across 8 bases. This CDR3 has 16 amino acids. CDR1 and CDR2 from the germline V gene are SGHAT and FQNNGV. V shed 0 bases, J shed 8 bases, and the junction held 9 bases outside the gene matches. The CDR3 DNA follows: TGTGCCAGCAGCTTAGATCCGGCAGGGGGCTGGTATGAGCAGTTCTTC. Translation: CASSLDPAGGWYEQFF. Using reference TRBV11-2 and TRBJ2-1 for the parts outside the CDR3, the full variable domain is EAGVAQSPRYKIIEKRQSVAFWCNPISGHATLYWYQQILGQGPKLLIQFQNNGVVDDSQLPKDRFSAERLKGVDSTLKIQPAKLEDSAVYLCASSLDPAGGWYEQFFGPGTRLTVL.

This chain connects TRBV30 to TRBJ2-3; no clear D gene. The CDR3 sequence is 12 residues long. Trimming left V 2 bases short and J 4 bases short, with 7 bases between. Germline V CDR1 and CDR2: GTSNPN, SVGIG (reference sequence). CDR3 residues: CAWSSLADTQYF. CDR3 in DNA: TGTGCCTGGAGTTCTTTGGCAGATACGCAGTATTTT.

The V and J genes are TRBV27 and TRBJ2-5; D is ambiguous. CDR1 and CDR2 from the germline V gene are MNHEY and SMNVEV (reference sequence). The CDR3 is made up of 15 amino acids. V lost 0 bases and J 0 bases, leaving 8 bases between the germline ends. CDR3 DNA sequence: TGTGCCAGCAGTTTATCGGGTCCGTACCAAGAGACCCAGTACTTC. Its translation: CASSLSGPYQETQYF.

The V and J genes are TRBV28 and TRBJ2-2, with D perhaps TRBD2 (6 bases). V was clipped by 7 bases and J by 2 bases, with 11 bases between them. The CDR3 loop spans 14 amino acids. Germline lookup yields CDR1 MDHEN and CDR2 SYDVKM. CDR3: CASTPGLNTGELFF. The CDR3 nucleotides read TGTGCCAGCACCCCGGGACTCAACACCGGGGAGCTGTTTTTT.

Notes on this clone: The junction departs from the called germline gene at one end, perhaps through a read error. This rearrangement joins TRBV7-3 to TRBJ1-3; 7 nucleotides line up with TRBD1. This CDR3 is 14 amino acids long. The germline CDR1 and CDR2 sequences are SGHTA and FQGTGA. The chain's CDR3 is CASSPRDSLNTLYF. CDR3 bases: TGTGCCAGCAGCCCCCGGGACAGCCTAAACACCTTATATTTT.

V usage is TRBV15 and J usage is TRBJ2-3; 14 nucleotides align to TRBD2. This CDR3 is 18 amino acids long. Trimming at V came to 0 bases and at J to 6 bases, leaving 8 bases not matched to a gene. Germline CDR1 and CDR2: LNHNV and YYDKDF (reference sequence). As DNA, the CDR3 is TGTGCCACCAGCAGAGATTGGGGACTAGCGGGAGCAGGGGATACGCAGTATTTT. This encodes CATSRDWGLAGAGDTQYF.

CDR3 protein: CASSETGRSYNEQFF. The CDR3 bases are TGTGCCAGCAGCGAGACAGGGAGGTCCTACAATGAGCAGTTCTTC. The chain carries TRBV7-3 and TRBJ2-1; possibly TRBD1 for D (7 bases). The germline gives CDR1 SGHTA, CDR2 FQGTGA. Deletions cut 5 bases from V and 1 base from J, with 12 bases between. This CDR3 contains 15 residues.

The V call is TRBV5-6, the J call TRBJ1-2; D ambiguous. The CDR3 is made up of 11 amino acids. Trimming stripped 3 bases from V and 7 bases from J, with 7 bases between. Germline V gene data show CDR1 as SGHDT and CDR2 as YYEEEE. The CDR3 DNA is TGTGCCAGCAGCTCGGATCTTGGCTACACCTTC. Encoded protein: CASSSDLGYTF.

The chain uses TRBV4-1 and TRBJ1-1, with a tentative D call TRBD1 (6 bases). CDR3 length equals 15 residues. Germline V gene data show CDR1 as MGHRA and CDR2 as YSYEKL. Trimming took off 5 bases at V and 0 bases at J, with 13 bases between the two ends. CDR3 nucleotides: TGCGCCAGCAGCTTCCACAGGGCCATGAACACTGAAGCTTTCTTT. Translation gives CASSFHRAMNTEAFF.

The chain is built from TRBV5-4 and TRBJ2-1, with 10 bases fitting TRBD2. CDR1 SGHNT and CDR2 YYREEE come from the germline V gene (reference sequence). The CDR3 has 16 residues. Trimming at V came to 0 bases and at J to 1 base, leaving 1 base not matched to a gene. DNA of the CDR3: TGTGCCAGCAGCTTGGAAGCGGGAGGGTCCTACAATGAGCAGTTCTTC. The encoded protein is CASSLEAGGSYNEQFF.

The gene calls are TRBV9 and TRBJ2-1; 7 positions agree with TRBD1. There are 15 residues in the CDR3. Germline-derived CDR1 and CDR2 are SGDLS and YYNGEE. Trimming cost V 4 bases and J 3 bases; bases outside gene matches: 7. The CDR3, as DNA: TGTGCCAGCAGCTCGGGACAGACTGTCTACAATGAGCAGTTCTTC. Protein product: CASSSGQTVYNEQFF.

V and J are TRBV5-1 and TRBJ2-7; 9 nucleotides match TRBD1. CDR1 SGHRS and CDR2 YFSETQ come from the germline V gene. This CDR3 region has 13 residues. The V segment lost 4 bases and the J segment 5 bases; nucleotides outside the gene matches: 4. CDR3 loop: CASSKDRGHEQYF. CDR3 sequence (DNA): TGCGCCAGCAGCAAGGACAGGGGTCACGAGCAGTACTTC.

The chain employs TRBV18 and TRBJ2-1; D might be TRBD2 (5 bases). This CDR3 has 15 residues. V was shortened by 0 bases and J by 9 bases, with 15 bases between the two germline ends. Germline V gives CDR1 KGHSH, CDR2 LQKENI. Written as DNA, the CDR3 is TGTGCCAGCTCACCACCGAGGGTCAGGAGCGTTGAGCAGTTCTTC. Protein product: CASSPPRVRSVEQFF.

This chain joins TRBV7-2 and TRBJ2-2; D gene uncertain. V gave up 3 bases and J gave up 0 bases, with 5 bases separating them. The CDR3 runs 14 residues. The germline CDR1 and CDR2 sequences are SGHTA and FQGNSA. As DNA, the CDR3 is TGTGCCAGCAGCTTCACTACGAACACCGGGGAGCTGTTTTTT. Translated: CASSFTTNTGELFF.

This clone occurred once. This sequence joins TRBV19 and TRBJ2-6, with D hard to call. The CDR3 is 12 amino acids. Trimming removed 4 bases from V and 5 bases from J, with 3 bases in between. CDR1 LNHDA and CDR2 SQIVND come from the germline V gene (reference sequence). CDR3 DNA: TGTGCCAGTAGTAATAGGGCCAACGTCCTGACTTTC. Protein product: CASSNRANVLTF. Complete variable domain (other parts from reference TRBV19 and TRBJ2-6): DGGITQSPKYLFRKEGQNVTLSCEQNLNHDAMYWYRQDPGQGLRLIYYSQIVNDFQKGDIAEGYSVSREKKESFPLTVTSAQKNPTAFYLCASSNRANVLTFGAGSRLTVL.

The chain carries TRBV7-9 and TRBJ1-4; D is undetermined. From germline, CDR1 is SEHNR and CDR2 FQNEAQ (reference sequence). The CDR3 is 15 amino acids. Deletions cut 1 base from V and 7 bases from J, with 13 bases between. CDR3 region: CASSLVGGVGEKLFF. The CDR3, as DNA: TGTGCCAGCAGCTTAGTAGGTGGGGTCGGTGAAAAACTGTTTTTT.

The chain links TRBV2 to TRBJ2-2; 10 nucleotides line up with TRBD2. Germline V lookup: CDR1 SNHLY, CDR2 FYNNEI. V was pared by 6 bases and J by 4 bases, with 14 bases of the junction left unmatched. This CDR3 spans 18 amino acids. Here the CDR3 reads CASRPGLAAQTFTGELFF. DNA for the CDR3: TGTGCCAGCAGACCCGGACTAGCGGCTCAAACCTTCACCGGGGAGCTGTTTTTT.

This sequence joins TRBV6-1 and TRBJ1-5, with D possibly being TRBD1 (6 bases). V was cut by 2 bases and J by 4 bases, with 12 bases left in between. Germline V gene data show CDR1 as MNHNS and CDR2 as SASEGT. The CDR3 has 15 residues. The CDR3 sequence: CASSERGAGNQPQHF. DNA for the CDR3: TGTGCCAGCAGTGAACGGGGGGCGGGTAATCAGCCCCAGCATTTT.

Concerning this clone itself: Different DNA sequences within this sample yield the same CDR3. The rearrangement links TRBV9 to TRBJ1-1; D is perhaps TRBD1 (5 bases). Trimming pared 0 bases from V and 5 bases from J, leaving 8 bases between. CDR1 and CDR2 (germline): SGDLS, YYNGEE. CDR3 size: 13 residues. CDR3 residues: CASSVGGYTEAFF. The CDR3 DNA is TGTGCCAGCAGCGTAGGGGGGTATACTGAAGCTTTCTTT.

J is TRBJ2-7 and V is TRBV28, with TRBD1 identical over 8 bases. Germline CDR1 and CDR2: MDHEN and SYDVKM. This CDR3 has 14 amino acids. The J segment lost 4 bases and the V segment lost 6 bases, leaving 8 bases of the junction unmatched. The CDR3 loop is CASRRQGNVYEQYF. CDR3 bases: TGTGCCAGCAGAAGACAGGGGAATGTTTACGAGCAGTACTTC.

The chain recombines TRBV9 with TRBJ1-4; no clear D. Trimming pared 3 bases from V and 0 bases from J, leaving 9 bases between. This CDR3 contains 15 residues. Germline CDR1 is SGDLS and CDR2 is YYNGEE. The CDR3 here is CASSADGTTNEKLFF. The DNA of the CDR3 is TGTGCCAGCAGCGCGGACGGAACAACTAATGAAAAACTGTTTTTT.

Notes on this clone: The sample holds other DNA sequences that translate to the same CDR3. This chain connects TRBV19 to TRBJ2-1; TRBD2 agrees at 11 bases. This CDR3 contains 15 residues. Germline V gene lookup returns CDR1 LNHDA and CDR2 SQIVND (reference sequence). Trimming at V came to 6 bases and at J to 5 bases, leaving 6 bases not matched to a gene. CDR3 region: CASSGGTSGNNEQFF. CDR3 coding DNA: TGTGCCAGTAGCGGGGGGACTAGCGGTAACAATGAGCAGTTCTTC.

As for this clone: Other DNA sequences in this specimen translate into the identical CDR3. The chain carries TRBV6-5 and TRBJ2-3, with a tentative D call TRBD2 (6 bases). V lost 0 bases to trimming and J lost 3 bases, with 10 bases between them. CDR1 MNHEY and CDR2 SVGAGI come from the germline V gene. The length of the CDR3 is 15 residues. In DNA form, the CDR3 reads TGTGCCAGCAGTTACTCGCGGGGTCCGACAGATACGCAGTATTTT. The encoded protein is CASSYSRGPTDTQYF.